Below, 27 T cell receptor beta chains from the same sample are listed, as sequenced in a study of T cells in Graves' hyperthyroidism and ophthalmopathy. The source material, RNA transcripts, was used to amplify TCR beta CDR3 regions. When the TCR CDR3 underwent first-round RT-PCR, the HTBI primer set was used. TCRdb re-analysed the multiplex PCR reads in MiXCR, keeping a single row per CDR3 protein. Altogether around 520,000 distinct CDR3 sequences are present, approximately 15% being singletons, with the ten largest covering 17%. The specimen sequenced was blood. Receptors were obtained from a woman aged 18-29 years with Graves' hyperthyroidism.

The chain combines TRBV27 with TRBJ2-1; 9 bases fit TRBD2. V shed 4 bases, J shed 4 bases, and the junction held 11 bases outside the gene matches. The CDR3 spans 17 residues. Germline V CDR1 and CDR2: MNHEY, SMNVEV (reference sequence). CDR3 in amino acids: CASSSLSLAGLYNEQFF. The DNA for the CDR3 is TGTGCCAGCAGTTCCCTTTCCCTAGCGGGATTATACAATGAGCAGTTCTTC.

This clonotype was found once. The chain's CDR3 is CSAYDRAKNIQYF. The CDR3 DNA reads TGCAGTGCTTACGACAGAGCCAAAAACATTCAGTACTTC. V gene TRBV20-1 combines with J gene TRBJ2-4; TRBD1 is a possible D gene (5 bases). Trimming cost V 5 bases and J 0 bases, with 8 bases left between them. Germline V CDR1 and CDR2: DFQATT, SNEGSKA (reference sequence). The CDR3 loop spans 13 amino acids.

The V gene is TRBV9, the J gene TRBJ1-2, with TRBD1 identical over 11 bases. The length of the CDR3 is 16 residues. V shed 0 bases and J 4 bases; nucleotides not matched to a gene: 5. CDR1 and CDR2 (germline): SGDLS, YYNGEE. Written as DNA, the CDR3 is TGTGCCAGCAGCGTAGACTCCGGGACAGGGGGCTATGGCTACACCTTC. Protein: CASSVDSGTGGYGYTF.

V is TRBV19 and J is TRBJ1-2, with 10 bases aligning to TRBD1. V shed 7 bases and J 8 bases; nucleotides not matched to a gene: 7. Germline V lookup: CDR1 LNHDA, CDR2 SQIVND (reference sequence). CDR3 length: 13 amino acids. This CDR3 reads CASTWTGGGGYTF. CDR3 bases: TGTGCCAGTACGTGGACAGGGGGAGGAGGCTACACCTTC.

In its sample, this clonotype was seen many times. The CDR3, as DNA: TGTGCCAGCAGTTCCCCACCGGGACAGGGGGCGCAAGGTCTGGATCAGCCCCAGCATTTT. It translates to CASSSPPGQGAQGLDQPQHF. The J gene is TRBJ1-5, the V gene TRBV12-3 or TRBV12-4; 12 positions agree with TRBD1. The CDR3 consists of 20 residues. V gave up 4 bases and J gave up 5 bases; unmatched junction bases: 18.

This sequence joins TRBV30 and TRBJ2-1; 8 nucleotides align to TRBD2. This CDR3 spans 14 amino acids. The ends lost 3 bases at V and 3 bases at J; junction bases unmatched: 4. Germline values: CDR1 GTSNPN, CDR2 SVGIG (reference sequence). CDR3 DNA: TGTGCCTGGAGCGGGGGGGTTTACTACAATGAGCAGTTCTTC. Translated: CAWSGGVYYNEQFF.

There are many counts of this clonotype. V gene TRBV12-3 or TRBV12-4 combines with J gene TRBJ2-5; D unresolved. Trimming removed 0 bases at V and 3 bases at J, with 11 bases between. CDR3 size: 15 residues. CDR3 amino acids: CASSLALGLKETQYF. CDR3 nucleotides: TGTGCCAGCAGTTTAGCGCTAGGGTTGAAAGAGACCCAGTACTTC.

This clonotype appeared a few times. The DNA of the CDR3 is TGCGCCAGCAGCCGAGTCAGTAGGTCAGGGGGGCATGAGCAGTTCTTC. Translation: CASSRVSRSGGHEQFF. The V and J genes are TRBV4-1 and TRBJ2-1; a possible D gene is TRBD1 (7 bases). The CDR3 is 16 amino acids. The V and J ends lost 4 bases and 8 bases respectively, with 21 bases between them. The germline gives CDR1 MGHRA, CDR2 YSYEKL.

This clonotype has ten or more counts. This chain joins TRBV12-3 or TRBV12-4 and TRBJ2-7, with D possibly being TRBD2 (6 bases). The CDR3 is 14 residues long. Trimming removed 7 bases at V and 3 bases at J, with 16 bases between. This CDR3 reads CASTLGGLYYEQYF. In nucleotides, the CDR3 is TGTGCCAGCACCCTAGGTGGACTATACTACGAGCAGTACTTC.

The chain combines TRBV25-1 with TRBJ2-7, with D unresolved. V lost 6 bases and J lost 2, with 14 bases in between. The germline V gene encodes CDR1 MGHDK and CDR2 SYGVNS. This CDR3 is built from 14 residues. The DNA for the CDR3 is TGTGCCAGCAGCCTCTTCGATCTCCCCTACGAGCAGTACTTC. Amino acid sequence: CASSLFDLPYEQYF.

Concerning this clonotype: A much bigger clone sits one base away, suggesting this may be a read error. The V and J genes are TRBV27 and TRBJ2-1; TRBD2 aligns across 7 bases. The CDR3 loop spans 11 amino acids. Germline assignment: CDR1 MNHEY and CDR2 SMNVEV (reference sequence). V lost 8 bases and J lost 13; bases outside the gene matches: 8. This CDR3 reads CASASGLEQFF. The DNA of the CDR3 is TGTGCCAGCGCCTCCGGACTAGAACAGTTCTTC.

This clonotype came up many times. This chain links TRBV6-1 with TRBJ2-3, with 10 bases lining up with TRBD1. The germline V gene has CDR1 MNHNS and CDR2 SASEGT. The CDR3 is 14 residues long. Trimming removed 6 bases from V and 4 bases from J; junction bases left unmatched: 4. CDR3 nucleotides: TGTGCCAGCAGGGGACAGGGGAGGGCAGATACGCAGTATTTT. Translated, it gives CASRGQGRADTQYF.

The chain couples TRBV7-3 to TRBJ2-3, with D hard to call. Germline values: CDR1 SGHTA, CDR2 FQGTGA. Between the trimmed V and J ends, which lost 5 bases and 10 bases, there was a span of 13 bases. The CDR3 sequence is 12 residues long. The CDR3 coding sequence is TGTGCCAGCAGCAAGCTCGGATCTGCGCAGTATTTT. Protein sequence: CASSKLGSAQYF. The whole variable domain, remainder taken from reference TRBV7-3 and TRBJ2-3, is GAGVSQTPSNKVTEKGKYVELRCDPISGHTALYWYRQSLGQGPEFLIYFQGTGAADDSGLPNDRFFAVRPEGSVSTLKIQRTERGDSAVYLCASSKLGSAQYFGPGTRLTVL.

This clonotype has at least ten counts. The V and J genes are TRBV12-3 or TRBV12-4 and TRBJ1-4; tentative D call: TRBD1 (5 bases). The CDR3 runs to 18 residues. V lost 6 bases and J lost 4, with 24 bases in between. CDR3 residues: CASSHRQSSILFNEKLFF. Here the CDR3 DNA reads TGTGCCAGCAGCCACCGACAGAGCTCAATCCTTTTTAATGAAAAACTGTTTTTT.

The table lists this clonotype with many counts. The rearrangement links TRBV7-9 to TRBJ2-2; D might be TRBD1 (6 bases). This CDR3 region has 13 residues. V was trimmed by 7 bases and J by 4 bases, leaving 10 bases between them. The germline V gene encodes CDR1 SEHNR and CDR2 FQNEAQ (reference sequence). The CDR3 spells CASNQGTTGELFF. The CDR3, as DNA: TGTGCCAGCAACCAGGGGACCACCGGGGAGCTGTTTTTT.

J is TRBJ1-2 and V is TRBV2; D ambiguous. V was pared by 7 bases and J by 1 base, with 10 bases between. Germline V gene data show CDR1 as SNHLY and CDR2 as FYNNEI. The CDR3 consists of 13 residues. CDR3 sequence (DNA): TGTGCCAGCACTCCGCGAGTTAACTATGGCTACACCTTC. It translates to CASTPRVNYGYTF.

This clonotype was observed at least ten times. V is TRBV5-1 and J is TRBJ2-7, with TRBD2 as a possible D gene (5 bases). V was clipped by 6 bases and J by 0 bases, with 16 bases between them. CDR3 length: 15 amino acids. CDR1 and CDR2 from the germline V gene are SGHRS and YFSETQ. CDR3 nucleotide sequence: TGCGCCAGCACTAATGAGGGTCAGAGCTCCTACGAGCAGTACTTC. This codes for CASTNEGQSSYEQYF.

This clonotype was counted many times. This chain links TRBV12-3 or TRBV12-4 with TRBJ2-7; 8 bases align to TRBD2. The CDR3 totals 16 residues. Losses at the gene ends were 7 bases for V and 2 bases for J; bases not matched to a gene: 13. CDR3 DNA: TGTGCCAGCAACCTCGGTGCAGCGGGAGTAACCTACGAGCAGTACTTC. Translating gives CASNLGAAGVTYEQYF.

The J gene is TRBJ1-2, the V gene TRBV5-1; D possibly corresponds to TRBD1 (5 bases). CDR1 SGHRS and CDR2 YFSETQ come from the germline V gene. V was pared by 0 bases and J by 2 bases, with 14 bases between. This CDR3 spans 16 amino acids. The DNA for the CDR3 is TGCGCCAGCAGCTTGGGACAGACTAGTTCAAACTATGGCTACACCTTC. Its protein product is CASSLGQTSSNYGYTF. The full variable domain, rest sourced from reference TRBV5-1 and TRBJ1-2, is KAGVTQTPRYLIKTRGQQVTLSCSPISGHRSVSWYQQTPGQGLQFLFEYFSETQRNKGNFPGRFSGRQFSNSRSEMNVSTLELGDSALYLCASSLGQTSSNYGYTFGSGTRLTVV.

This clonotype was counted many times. The CDR3 bases are TGTGCCAGCAGCTTAGATTGGGAGAGCTCCTACGAGCAGTACGTC. As protein: CASSLDWESSYEQYV. The V and J genes are TRBV11-2 and TRBJ2-7; a weak D match, TRBD2 (5 bases). V was trimmed by 0 bases and J by 0 bases, leaving 9 bases between them. From germline, CDR1 is SGHAT and CDR2 FQNNGV. This CDR3 spans 15 amino acids.

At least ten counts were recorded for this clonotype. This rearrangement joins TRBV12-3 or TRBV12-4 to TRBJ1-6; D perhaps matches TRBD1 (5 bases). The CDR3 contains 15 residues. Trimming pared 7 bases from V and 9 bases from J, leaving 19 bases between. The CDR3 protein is CASTPAGGEGSPLHF. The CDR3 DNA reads TGTGCCAGCACCCCAGCCGGGGGGGAAGGTTCACCCCTCCACTTT.

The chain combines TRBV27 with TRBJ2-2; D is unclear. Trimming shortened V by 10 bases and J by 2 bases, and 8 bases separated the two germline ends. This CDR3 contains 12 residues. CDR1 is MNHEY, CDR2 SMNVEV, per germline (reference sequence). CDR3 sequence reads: CANRENTGELFF. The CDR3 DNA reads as TGTGCCAACCGTGAAAACACCGGGGAGCTGTTTTTT.

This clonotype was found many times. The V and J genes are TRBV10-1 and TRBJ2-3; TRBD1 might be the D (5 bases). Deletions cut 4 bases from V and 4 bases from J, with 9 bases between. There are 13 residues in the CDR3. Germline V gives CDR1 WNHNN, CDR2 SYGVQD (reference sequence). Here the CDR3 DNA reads TGCGCCAGCAGTGGCCAGGGTGCAGATACGCAGTATTTT. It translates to CASSGQGADTQYF.

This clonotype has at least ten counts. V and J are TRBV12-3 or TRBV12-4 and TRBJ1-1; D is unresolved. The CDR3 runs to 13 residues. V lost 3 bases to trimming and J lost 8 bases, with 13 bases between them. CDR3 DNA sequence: TGTGCCAGCAGTTTTAACGGCCCCCCCGAAGCTTTCTTT. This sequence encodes CASSFNGPPEAFF.

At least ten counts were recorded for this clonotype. Written as DNA, the CDR3 is TGTGCCAGCAGCTCTGGGGTGACTTATGAAAAACTGTTTTTT. It is translated as CASSSGVTYEKLFF. The genes are TRBV7-2 and TRBJ1-4; D remains ambiguous. Germline V CDR1 and CDR2: SGHTA, FQGNSA. CDR3 size: 14 residues. The V and J ends lost 4 bases and 6 bases respectively, with 12 bases between them.

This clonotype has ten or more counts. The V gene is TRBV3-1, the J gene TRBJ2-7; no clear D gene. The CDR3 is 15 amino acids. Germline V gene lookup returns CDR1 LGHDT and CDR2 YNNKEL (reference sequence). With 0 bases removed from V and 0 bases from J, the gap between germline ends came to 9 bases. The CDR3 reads CASSQEGYSSYEQYF. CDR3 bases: TGTGCCAGCAGCCAAGAGGGGTATTCCTCCTACGAGCAGTACTTC.

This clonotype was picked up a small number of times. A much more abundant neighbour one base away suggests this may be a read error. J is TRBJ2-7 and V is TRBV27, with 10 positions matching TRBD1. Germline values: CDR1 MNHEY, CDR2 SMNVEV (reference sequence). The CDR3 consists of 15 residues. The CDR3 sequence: CASSVRDRGLGEQHF. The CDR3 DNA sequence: TGTGCCAGCAGTGTCCGGGACAGGGGATTAGGAGAGCAGCACTTC.